The T cell receptor beta chain under discussion was sequenced for a study of blood T cell repertoires in COVID-19 (dated by TCRdb to the early 2020s). Context from the whole study: Samples covering the acute and convalescent phases of COVID-19 were provided by collaborators in the United States, Italy and Spain. The material from the prospective study consisted of cDNA or gDNA derived from T cells, B-cell-depleted T cells, or PBMCs. Subjects who had been exposed to COVID-19, were actively infected with it, or had recovered from it provided the deeply sampled blood TCRbeta repertoires that made up the dataset. The repertoires were made available in a free public database intended to serve as a resource for research on the immune response to SARS-CoV-2. Samples came from the ongoing ImmuneRACE study (first 160 participants) plus 1,254 subjects from 6 global collaborators. The sample metadata nearly always contained a de-identified subject ID, COVID-19 status, age in years and sex. Where HLA class I and class II types were available, the types were taken from metadata supplied by the sample provider, not from assay-based typing.

CDR1 is given as MGHRA and CDR2 as YSYEKL, both from the germline V gene. The CDR3 has 16 amino acids, counting the end cysteine and phenylalanine. The kept DNA is CDR3 alone, 48 bases in frame from the first base. Relative to germline, V is missing 2 bases and J is missing 4 bases, with 9 bases of the junction outside any gene match. Paper-wide results and their limitations: How much clinical and demographic metadata was included differed by source and by participant, and the metadata was provided uncurated.

Comments on this clone: What this receptor recognizes is not known. No base quality values were provided; no much bigger clone lies one nucleotide off.

Whole blood was collected in K2EDTA tubes by collaborating institutions according to the institutions' own protocols. For TCRbeta analysis, collaborator samples were shipped as frozen whole blood, as isolated PBMCs, or as DNA extracted from either sample type. TCRbeta CDR3 regions were amplified from genomic DNA using the immunoSEQ Assay, a bias-controlled multiplex PCR. In the source study's methods: The number of nucleated cells in each sample was estimated from the amplification of reference gene primers within the assay. Sequence reads were collapsed and filtered to measure the absolute abundance of every unique TCRbeta CDR3 rearrangement. For each sample, productive Simpson clonality was calculated as the square root of Simpson's diversity index over productive rearrangements. TCRdb took this table from immuneACCESS and kept in-frame rearrangements with V and J called. Such tables lack part of the clones; where checked against another copy, unresolved V genes explain under half of the gap, and the rest is unexplained. V, J and clone size were drawn from that table, and D and trimming were deduced from the DNA. This sample holds fewer than 100,000 clones; about 87% were observed only once. Jointly, the top ten make up approximately 15% of the sample.

Material for sequencing was peripheral blood. This chain is built from TRBV4-1 and TRBJ1-2, with 8 middle bases fitting TRBD1. The TCR was taken from a human donor in a cohort sampled during active COVID-19. The DNA reads as follows: TGCGCCAGCAGCCAAACCCCACAGGGGGTGGGCTATGGCTACACCTTC. It encodes CASSQTPQGVGYGYTF.